Listed below are T cell receptor beta chains from one sample, sequenced in a study of OX40 agonist ivuxolimab in advanced cancers. Data came from immunoSEQ multiplex PCR; TCRdb stores just in-frame clones and leaves some out. The table has some 61,000 clones, roughly nine tenths seen once. The starting material was CD4+ or CD8+ T cells sorted from blood, obtained in a trial of the OX40 agonist ivuxolimab. The source is an adult with an advanced solid tumor such as melanoma, head and neck, liver or kidney cancer. Each CDR3 is given with its conserved first and last residue. D genes are given only for firm matches. Clone size is stated in some rows and not others, as once, few, many or a class when expanded.

v_call	clone_size	d_call	cdr3_length	j_call	cdr3_aa	cdr3_nt
TRBV5-4	-	-	13	TRBJ2-1	CASSLFENNEQFF	TGTGCCAGCAGCTTATTCGAAAACAATGAGCAGTTCTTC
TRBV5-5	-	-	13	TRBJ2-7	CASSPTGAYEQYF	TGTGCCAGCAGCCCGACGGGAGCCTACGAGCAGTACTTC
TRBV29-1	-	-	12	TRBJ2-7	CSVEVVSYEQYF	TGCAGCGTTGAAGTTGTCAGCTACGAGCAGTACTTC
TRBV9	-	-	15	TRBJ1-6	CASSVGQAYNSPLHF	TGTGCCAGCAGCGTAGGGCAGGCCTATAATTCACCCCTCCACTTT
TRBV5-4	-	TRBD2	16	TRBJ2-2	CASSLSSGGATGELFF	TGTGCCAGCAGCTTGTCTAGCGGGGGGGCCACCGGGGAGCTGTTTTTT
TRBV5-5	-	-	14	TRBJ1-2	CASSYDRSNYGYTF	TGTGCCAGCAGTTACGACAGGTCTAACTATGGCTACACCTTC
TRBV2	-	TRBD2	15	TRBJ2-1	CASIRTSGGLGEQFF	TGTGCCAGCATAAGGACTAGCGGGGGCTTGGGGGAGCAGTTCTTC
TRBV6-5	once	-	16	TRBJ1-5	CASSYWNSDSNQPQHF	TGTGCCAGCAGTTATTGGAACAGCGATAGCAATCAGCCCCAGCATTTT
TRBV9	-	TRBD1	13	TRBJ2-1	CASSGQTYNEQFF	TGTGCCAGCTCGGGACAGACCTACAATGAGCAGTTCTTC
TRBV6-1	-	-	12	TRBJ1-5	CAIGVLNQPQHF	TGTGCCATCGGGGTTCTCAATCAGCCCCAGCATTTT
TRBV18	-	-	13	TRBJ2-5	CASSPTGLETQYF	TGTGCCAGCTCACCAACCGGGTTGGAGACCCAGTACTTC
TRBV11-2	-	TRBD1	15	TRBJ1-1	CASSPHKQGSTEAFF	TGTGCCAGCAGCCCCCACAAACAGGGGAGCACTGAAGCTTTCTTT
TRBV10-1	-	-	18	TRBJ1-1	CASSEFRLRDRLNTEAFF	TGCGCCAGCAGTGAGTTTCGGTTGAGGGATCGGCTGAACACTGAAGCTTTCTTT
TRBV5-5	-	-	12	TRBJ1-2	CASSTLESGATF	TGTGCCAGCAGCACCTTGGAGTCGGGGGCCACCTTC
TRBV2	-	-	12	TRBJ1-2	CASSGQGRGYTF	TGTGCCAGCAGTGGTCAGGGCCGTGGCTACACCTTC
TRBV18	-	-	15	TRBJ2-2	CASSPVRRDTGELFF	TGTGCCAGCTCACCAGTGAGACGGGATACCGGGGAGCTGTTTTTT
TRBV30	-	TRBD1	13	TRBJ1-2	CAWSGTGRYGYTF	TGTGCCTGGAGCGGGACAGGGAGGTATGGCTACACCTTC
TRBV7-2	-	-	13	TRBJ2-4	CASSSQDSNIQYF	TGTGCCAGCAGCTCCCAGGACAGTAACATTCAGTACTTC
TRBV6-5	once	-	14	TRBJ2-5	CASTIQPASETQYF	TGTGCCAGCACAATACAGCCCGCATCGGAGACCCAGTACTTC
TRBV6-5	-	TRBD2	15	TRBJ2-3	CASSYGGLAGDTQYF	TGTGCCAGCAGTTACGGGGGACTAGCGGGAGATACGCAGTATTTT
TRBV14	-	TRBD2	15	TRBJ2-2	CASSQDGGDTGELFF	TGTGCCAGCAGCCAAGACGGGGGGGACACCGGGGAGCTGTTTTTT
TRBV11-3	-	TRBD2	16	TRBJ2-1	CASSLTSGRAYNEQFF	TGTGCCAGCAGCTTAACTAGCGGGAGGGCTTACAATGAGCAGTTCTTC
TRBV7-9	-	-	13	TRBJ1-1	CASTWGGNTEAFF	TGTGCCAGCACCTGGGGGGGGAACACTGAAGCTTTCTTT
TRBV2	-	-	13	TRBJ2-1	CAGRNRAPNEQFF	TGTGCCGGAAGAAATAGGGCGCCTAATGAGCAGTTCTTC